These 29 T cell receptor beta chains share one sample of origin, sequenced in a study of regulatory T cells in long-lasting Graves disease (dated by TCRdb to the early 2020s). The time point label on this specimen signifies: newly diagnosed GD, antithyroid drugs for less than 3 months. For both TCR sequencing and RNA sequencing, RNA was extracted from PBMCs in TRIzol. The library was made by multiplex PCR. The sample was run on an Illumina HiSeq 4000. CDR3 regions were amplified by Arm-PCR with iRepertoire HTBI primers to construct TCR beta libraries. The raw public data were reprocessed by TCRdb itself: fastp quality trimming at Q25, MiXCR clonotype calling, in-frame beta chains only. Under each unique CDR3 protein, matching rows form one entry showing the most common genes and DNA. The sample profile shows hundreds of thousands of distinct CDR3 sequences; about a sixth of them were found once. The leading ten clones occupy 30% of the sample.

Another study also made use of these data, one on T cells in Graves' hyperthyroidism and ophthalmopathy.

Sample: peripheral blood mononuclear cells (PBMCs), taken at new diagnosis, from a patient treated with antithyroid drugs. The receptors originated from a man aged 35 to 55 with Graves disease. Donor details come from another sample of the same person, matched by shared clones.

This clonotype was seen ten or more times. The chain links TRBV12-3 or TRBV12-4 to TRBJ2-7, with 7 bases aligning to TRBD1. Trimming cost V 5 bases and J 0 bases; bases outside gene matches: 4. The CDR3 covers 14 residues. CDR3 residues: CASSPGGFSYEQYF. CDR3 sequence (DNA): TGTGCCAGCAGTCCAGGGGGATTCTCCTACGAGCAGTACTTC.

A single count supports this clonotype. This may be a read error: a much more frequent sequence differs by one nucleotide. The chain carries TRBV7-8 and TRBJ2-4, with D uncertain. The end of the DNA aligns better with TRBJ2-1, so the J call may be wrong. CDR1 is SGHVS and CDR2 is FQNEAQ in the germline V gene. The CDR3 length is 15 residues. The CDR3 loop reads CASSYHPSAFETQFF. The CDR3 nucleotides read TGTGCCAGCAGCTACCACCCTTCAGCATTCGAGACCCAGTTCTTC.

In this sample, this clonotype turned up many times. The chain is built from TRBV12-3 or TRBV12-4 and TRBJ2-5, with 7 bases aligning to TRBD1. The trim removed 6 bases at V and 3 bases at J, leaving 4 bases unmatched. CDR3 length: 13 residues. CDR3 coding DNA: TGTGCCAGCAGCCACGACAGGGAAGAGACCCAGTACTTC. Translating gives CASSHDREETQYF.

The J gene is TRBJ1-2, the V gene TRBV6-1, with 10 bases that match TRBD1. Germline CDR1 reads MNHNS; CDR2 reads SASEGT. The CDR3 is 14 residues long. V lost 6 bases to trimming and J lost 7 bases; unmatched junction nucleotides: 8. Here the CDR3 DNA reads TGTGCCAGCAGACGATTGGGACAGGGGTTTGGCTACACCTTC. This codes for CASRRLGQGFGYTF.

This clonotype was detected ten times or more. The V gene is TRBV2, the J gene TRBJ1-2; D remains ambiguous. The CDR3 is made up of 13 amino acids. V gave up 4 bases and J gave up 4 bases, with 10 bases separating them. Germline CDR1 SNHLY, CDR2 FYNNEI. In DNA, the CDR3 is TGTGCCAGCAGTGCTCCACTGTTCTATGGCTACACCTTC. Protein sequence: CASSAPLFYGYTF.

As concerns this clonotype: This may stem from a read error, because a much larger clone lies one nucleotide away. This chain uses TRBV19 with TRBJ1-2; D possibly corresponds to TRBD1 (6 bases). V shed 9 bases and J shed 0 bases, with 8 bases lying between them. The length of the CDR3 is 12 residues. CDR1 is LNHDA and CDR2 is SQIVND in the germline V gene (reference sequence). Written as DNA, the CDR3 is TGTGCCAGCAGGGGAGCTAACTATGGCTACACCTTC. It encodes CASRGANYGYTF.

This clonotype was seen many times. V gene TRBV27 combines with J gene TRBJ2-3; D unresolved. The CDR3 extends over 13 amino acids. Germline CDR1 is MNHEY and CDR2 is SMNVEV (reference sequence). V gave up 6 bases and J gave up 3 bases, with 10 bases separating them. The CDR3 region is CASSPRWTDTQYF. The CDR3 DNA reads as TGTGCCAGCAGCCCGAGGTGGACAGATACGCAGTATTTT.

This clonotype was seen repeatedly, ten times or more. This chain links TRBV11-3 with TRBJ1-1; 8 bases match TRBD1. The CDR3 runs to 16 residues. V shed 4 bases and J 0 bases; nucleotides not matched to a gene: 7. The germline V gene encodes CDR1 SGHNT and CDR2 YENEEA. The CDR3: CASSSRTGPMNTEAFF. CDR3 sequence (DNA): TGTGCCAGCAGCTCTCGGACAGGGCCGATGAACACTGAAGCTTTCTTT.

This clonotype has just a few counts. The CDR3: CASRVTGGRTEAFF. As DNA, the CDR3 is TGTGCCAGCAGAGTGACAGGGGGTCGCACTGAAGCTTTCTTT. J is TRBJ1-1 and V is TRBV7-2; 9 nucleotides line up with TRBD1. This CDR3 spans 14 amino acids. J lost 4 bases, V lost 6 bases, and 6 bases had no gene match. Germline values: CDR1 SGHTA, CDR2 FQGNSA. The whole variable domain, remainder taken from reference TRBV7-2 and TRBJ1-1, is GAGVSQSPSNKVTEKGKDVELRCDPISGHTALYWYRQSLGQGLEFLIYFQGNSAPDKSGLPSDRFSAERTGGSVSTLTIQRTQQEDSAVYLCASRVTGGRTEAFFGQGTRLTVV.

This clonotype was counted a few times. CDR3 in DNA: TGCGCCAGCAGCTTGGCGGTACAGGGTTACGGCTACACCTTC. It is translated as CASSLAVQGYGYTF. V and J are TRBV5-1 and TRBJ1-2, with a possible D match to TRBD1 (6 bases). Trimming left V 0 bases short and J 8 bases short, with 14 bases between. Germline assignment: CDR1 SGHRS and CDR2 YFSETQ. The CDR3 is 14 residues long.

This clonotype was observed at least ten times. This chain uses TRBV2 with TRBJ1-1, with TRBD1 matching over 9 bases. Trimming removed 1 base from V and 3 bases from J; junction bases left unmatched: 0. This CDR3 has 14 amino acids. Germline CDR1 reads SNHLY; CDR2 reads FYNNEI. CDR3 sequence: CASSEGTGDTEAFF. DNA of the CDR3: TGTGCCAGCAGTGAAGGGACAGGGGACACTGAAGCTTTCTTT.

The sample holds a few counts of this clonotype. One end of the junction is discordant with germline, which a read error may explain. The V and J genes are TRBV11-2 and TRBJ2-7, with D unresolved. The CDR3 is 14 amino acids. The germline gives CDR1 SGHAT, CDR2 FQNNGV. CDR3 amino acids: CASGFGPRDYEQYF. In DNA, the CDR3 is TGTGCCAGCGGCTTCGGACCCCGAGACTACGAGCAGTACTTC.

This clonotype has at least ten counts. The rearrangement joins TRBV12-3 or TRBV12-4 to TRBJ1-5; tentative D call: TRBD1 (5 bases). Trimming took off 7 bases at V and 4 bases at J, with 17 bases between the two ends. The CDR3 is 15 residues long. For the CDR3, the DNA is TGTGCCAGCACCTCAACGGGGCCGGGTAATCAGCCCCAGCATTTT. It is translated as CASTSTGPGNQPQHF.

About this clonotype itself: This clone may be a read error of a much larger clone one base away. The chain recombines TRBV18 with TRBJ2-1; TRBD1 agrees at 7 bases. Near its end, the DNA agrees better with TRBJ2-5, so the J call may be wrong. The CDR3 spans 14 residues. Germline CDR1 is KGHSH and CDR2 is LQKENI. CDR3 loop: CVSSPTGLRETQYF. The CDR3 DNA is TGTGTCAGCTCACCGACAGGGCTGCGCGAGACCCAGTACTTC.

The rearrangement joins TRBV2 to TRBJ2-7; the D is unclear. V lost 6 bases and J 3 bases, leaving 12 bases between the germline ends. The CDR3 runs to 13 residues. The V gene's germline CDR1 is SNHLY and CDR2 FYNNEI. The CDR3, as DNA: TGTGCCAGCAGCGTCCGACCGAACTACGAGCAGTACTTC. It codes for CASSVRPNYEQYF.

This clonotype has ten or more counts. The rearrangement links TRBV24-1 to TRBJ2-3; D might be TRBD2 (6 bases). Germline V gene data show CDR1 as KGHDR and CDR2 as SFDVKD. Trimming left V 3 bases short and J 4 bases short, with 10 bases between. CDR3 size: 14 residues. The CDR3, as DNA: TGTGCCACCAGTGATCTTGGGAGGTCAGATACGCAGTATTTT. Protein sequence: CATSDLGRSDTQYF.

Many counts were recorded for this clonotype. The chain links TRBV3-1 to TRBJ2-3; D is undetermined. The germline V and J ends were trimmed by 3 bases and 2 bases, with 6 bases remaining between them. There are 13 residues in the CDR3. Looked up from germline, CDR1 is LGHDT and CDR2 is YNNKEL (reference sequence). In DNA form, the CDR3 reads TGTGCCAGCAGCCATGGGAACACAGATACGCAGTATTTT. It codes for CASSHGNTDTQYF.

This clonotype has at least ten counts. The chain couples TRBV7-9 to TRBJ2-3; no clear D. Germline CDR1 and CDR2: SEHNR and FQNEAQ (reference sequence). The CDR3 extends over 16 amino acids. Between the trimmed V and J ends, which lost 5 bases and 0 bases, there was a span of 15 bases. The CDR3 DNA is TGTGCCAGCAGCCGCGTGGACGGAGCTAGCACAGATACGCAGTATTTT. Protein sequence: CASSRVDGASTDTQYF.

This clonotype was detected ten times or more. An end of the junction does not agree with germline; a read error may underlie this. CDR3 DNA sequence: TGTGCCAGCAGCCGGACAGGGCTTGCAGATACGCAGTATTTT. This encodes CASSRTGLADTQYF. This chain uses TRBV5-1 with TRBJ2-3, with 8 bases identical to TRBD1. The CDR3 length is 14 residues. Germline loops: CDR1 SGHRS, CDR2 YFSETQ.

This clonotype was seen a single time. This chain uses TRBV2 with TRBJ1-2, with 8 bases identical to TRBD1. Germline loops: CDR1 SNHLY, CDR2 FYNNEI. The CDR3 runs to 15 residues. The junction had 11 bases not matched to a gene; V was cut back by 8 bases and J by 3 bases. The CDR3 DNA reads TGTGCCAGCCGGGACAGGTCTCTAAACTACTATGGCTACACCTTC. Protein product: CASRDRSLNYYGYTF.

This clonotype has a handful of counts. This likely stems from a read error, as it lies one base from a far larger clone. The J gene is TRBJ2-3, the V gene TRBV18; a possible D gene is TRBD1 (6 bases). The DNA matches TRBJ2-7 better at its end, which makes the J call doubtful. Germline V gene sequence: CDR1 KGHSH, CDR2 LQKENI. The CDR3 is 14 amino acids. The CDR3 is CASSRAGALYEQYF. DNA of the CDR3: TGTGCCAGCTCAAGGGCAGGGGCGCTCTACGAGCAGTACTTC.

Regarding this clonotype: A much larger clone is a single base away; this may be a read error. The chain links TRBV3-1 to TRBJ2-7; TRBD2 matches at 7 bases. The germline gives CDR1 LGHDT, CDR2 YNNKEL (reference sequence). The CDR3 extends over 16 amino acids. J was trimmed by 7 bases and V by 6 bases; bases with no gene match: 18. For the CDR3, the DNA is TGTGCCAGCAGACACCAAGGGTTAGCGGGTGAGAATGAGCAGTACTTC. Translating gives CASRHQGLAGENEQYF.

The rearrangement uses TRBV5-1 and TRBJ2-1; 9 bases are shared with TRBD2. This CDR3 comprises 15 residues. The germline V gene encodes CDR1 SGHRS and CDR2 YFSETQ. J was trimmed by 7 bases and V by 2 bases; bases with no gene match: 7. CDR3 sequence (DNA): TGCGCCAGCAGCTTACCAGCGGGGGGAGGGAATGAGCAGTTCTTC. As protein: CASSLPAGGGNEQFF.

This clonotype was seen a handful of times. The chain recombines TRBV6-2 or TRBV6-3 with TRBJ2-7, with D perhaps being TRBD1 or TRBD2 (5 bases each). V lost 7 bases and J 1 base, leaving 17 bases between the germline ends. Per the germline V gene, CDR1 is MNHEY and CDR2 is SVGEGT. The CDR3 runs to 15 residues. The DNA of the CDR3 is TGTGCCAGCACGACCTCCCGGGACCCATCCTACGAGCAGTACTTC. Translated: CASTTSRDPSYEQYF.

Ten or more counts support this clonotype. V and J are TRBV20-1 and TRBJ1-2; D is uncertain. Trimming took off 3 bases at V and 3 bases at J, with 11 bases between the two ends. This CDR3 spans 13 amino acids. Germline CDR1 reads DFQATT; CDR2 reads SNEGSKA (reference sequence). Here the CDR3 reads CSASSQPDYGYTF. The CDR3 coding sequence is TGCAGTGCTAGTTCGCAGCCGGACTATGGCTACACCTTC.

DNA of the CDR3: TGCAGTGCTAGTAGAAACAGGGGTCCCCACGAGCAGTACTTC. This gives the protein CSASRNRGPHEQYF. The rearrangement joins TRBV20-1 to TRBJ2-7; the match to TRBD1 covers 7 bases. The CDR3 extends over 14 amino acids. Germline CDR1 and CDR2: DFQATT and SNEGSKA (reference sequence). J was trimmed by 5 bases and V by 3 bases; bases with no gene match: 10.

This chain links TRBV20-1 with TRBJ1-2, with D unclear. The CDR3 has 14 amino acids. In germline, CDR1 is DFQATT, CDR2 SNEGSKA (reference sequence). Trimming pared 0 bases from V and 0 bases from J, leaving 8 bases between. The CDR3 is CSARDRTANYGYTF. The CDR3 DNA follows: TGCAGTGCTAGAGATCGTACGGCTAACTATGGCTACACCTTC.

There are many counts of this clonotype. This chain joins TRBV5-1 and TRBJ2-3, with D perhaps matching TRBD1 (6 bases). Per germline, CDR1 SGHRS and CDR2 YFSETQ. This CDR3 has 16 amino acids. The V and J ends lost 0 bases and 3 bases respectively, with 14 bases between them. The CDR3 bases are TGCGCCAGCAGCTTGGTTGGGGGCCTAAGTACAGATACGCAGTATTTT. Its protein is CASSLVGGLSTDTQYF.

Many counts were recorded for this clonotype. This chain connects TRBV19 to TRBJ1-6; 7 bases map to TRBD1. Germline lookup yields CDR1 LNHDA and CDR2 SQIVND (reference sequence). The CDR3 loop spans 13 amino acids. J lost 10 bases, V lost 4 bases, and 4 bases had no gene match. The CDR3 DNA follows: TGTGCCAGTAGTAGACAGGGCGAATCACCCCTCCACTTT. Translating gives CASSRQGESPLHF.